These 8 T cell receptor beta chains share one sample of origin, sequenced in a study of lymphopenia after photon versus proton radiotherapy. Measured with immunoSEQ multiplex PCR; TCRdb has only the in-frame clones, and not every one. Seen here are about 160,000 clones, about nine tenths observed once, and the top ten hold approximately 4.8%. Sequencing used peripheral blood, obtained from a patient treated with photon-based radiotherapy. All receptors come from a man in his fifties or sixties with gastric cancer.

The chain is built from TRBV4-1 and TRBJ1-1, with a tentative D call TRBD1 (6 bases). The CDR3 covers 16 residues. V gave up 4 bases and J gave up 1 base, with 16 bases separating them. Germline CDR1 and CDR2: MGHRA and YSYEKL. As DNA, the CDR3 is TGCGCCAGCAGCCGAGGGACAACAGGGAGGAACACTGAAGCTTTCTTT. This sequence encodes CASSRGTTGRNTEAFF.

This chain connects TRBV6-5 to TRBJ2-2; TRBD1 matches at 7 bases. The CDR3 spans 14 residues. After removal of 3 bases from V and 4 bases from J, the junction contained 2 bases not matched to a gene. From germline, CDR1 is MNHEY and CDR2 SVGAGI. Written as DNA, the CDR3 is TGTGCCAGCAGTTATCACAGGGGCACCGGGGAGCTGTTTTTT. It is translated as CASSYHRGTGELFF.

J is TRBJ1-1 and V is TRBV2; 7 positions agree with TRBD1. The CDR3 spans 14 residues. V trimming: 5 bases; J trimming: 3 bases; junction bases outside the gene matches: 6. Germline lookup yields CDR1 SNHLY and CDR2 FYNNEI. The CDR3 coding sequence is TGTGCCAGCAGTCTAGAGACAGGGTACACTGAAGCTTTCTTT. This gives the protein CASSLETGYTEAFF. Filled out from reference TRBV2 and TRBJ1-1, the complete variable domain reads EPEVTQTPSHQVTQMGQEVILRCVPISNHLYFYWYRQILGQKVEFLVSFYNNEISEKSEIFDDQFSVERPDGSNFTLKIRSTKLEDSAMYFCASSLETGYTEAFFGQGTRLTVV.

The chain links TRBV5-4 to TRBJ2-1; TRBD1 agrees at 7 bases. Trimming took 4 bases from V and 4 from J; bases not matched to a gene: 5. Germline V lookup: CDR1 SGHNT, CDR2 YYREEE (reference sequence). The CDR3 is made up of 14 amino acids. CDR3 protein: CASSQLTGYNEQFF. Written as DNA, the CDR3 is TGTGCCAGCAGCCAACTGACAGGGTACAATGAGCAGTTCTTC.

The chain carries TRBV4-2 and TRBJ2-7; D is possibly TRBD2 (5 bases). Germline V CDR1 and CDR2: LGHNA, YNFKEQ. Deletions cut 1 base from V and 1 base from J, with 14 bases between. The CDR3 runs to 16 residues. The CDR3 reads CASSQVAADSSYEQYF. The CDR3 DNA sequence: TGTGCCAGCAGCCAAGTGGCAGCGGACTCATCCTACGAGCAGTACTTC.

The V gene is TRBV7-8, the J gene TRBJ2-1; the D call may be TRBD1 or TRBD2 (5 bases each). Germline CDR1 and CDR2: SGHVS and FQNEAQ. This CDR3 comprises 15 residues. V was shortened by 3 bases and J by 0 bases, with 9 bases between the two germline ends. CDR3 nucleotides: TGTGCCAGCAGCTTGGGGGATGGCTCCTACAATGAGCAGTTCTTC. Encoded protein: CASSLGDGSYNEQFF.

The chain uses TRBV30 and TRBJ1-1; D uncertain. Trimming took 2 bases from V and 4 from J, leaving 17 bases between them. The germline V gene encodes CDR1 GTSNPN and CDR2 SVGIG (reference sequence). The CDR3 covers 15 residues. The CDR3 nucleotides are TGTGCCTGGAGTCCATCCCTACGTCTGCGCACTGAAGCTTTCTTT. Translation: CAWSPSLRLRTEAFF.

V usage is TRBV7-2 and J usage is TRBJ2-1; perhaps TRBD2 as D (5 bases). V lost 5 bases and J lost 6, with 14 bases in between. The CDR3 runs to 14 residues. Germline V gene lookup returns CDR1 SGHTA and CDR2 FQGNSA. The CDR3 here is CASSVYPRGNEQFF. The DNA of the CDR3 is TGTGCCAGCAGCGTGTACCCTCGGGGCAATGAGCAGTTCTTC.